These 7 T cell receptor beta chains share one sample of origin, sequenced in a study of T cell changes during pregnancy in multiple sclerosis. TCRdb keeps only in-frame clones here, not all; method: immunoSEQ multiplex PCR. Found here are roughly 58,000 clones, 90% of them singletons; the top ten hold approximately 2.8%. Sequencing was performed on CD8+ T cells from peripheral blood mononuclear cells, taken before pregnancy. These receptor sequences come from a female donor with multiple sclerosis, enrolled in a pregnancy study.

The chain carries TRBV25-1 and TRBJ1-2; TRBD1 agrees at 8 bases. V was clipped by 5 bases and J by 8 bases; unmatched bases: 7. Germline-derived CDR1 and CDR2 are MGHDK and SYGVNS. This CDR3 spans 13 amino acids. CDR3 DNA: TGTGCCAGCAGTCAAGGACAGGGCCAAGGCTACACCTTC. It codes for CASSQGQGQGYTF.

The chain uses TRBV15 and TRBJ2-1; D is possibly TRBD2 (6 bases). CDR3 length: 15 amino acids. CDR1 is LNHNV and CDR2 is YYDKDF in the germline V gene (reference sequence). The V and J ends lost 0 bases and 6 bases respectively, with 12 bases between them. The chain's CDR3 is CATSRDGGTPNEQFF. The DNA for the CDR3 is TGTGCCACCAGCAGAGATGGGGGGACGCCCAATGAGCAGTTCTTC.

The genes are TRBV27 and TRBJ2-3; TRBD2 matches 15 bases. This CDR3 spans 14 amino acids. Losses at the gene ends were 6 bases for V and 8 bases for J; bases not matched to a gene: 3. Germline lookup yields CDR1 MNHEY and CDR2 SMNVEV (reference sequence). This CDR3 reads CASSGTSGGSTQYF. CDR3 DNA: TGTGCCAGCAGCGGGACTAGCGGGGGGTCTACGCAGTATTTT.

V is TRBV9 and J is TRBJ2-2; D is possibly TRBD1 (5 bases). V lost 3 bases and J 7 bases, leaving 10 bases between the germline ends. This CDR3 has 13 residues. CDR1 SGDLS and CDR2 YYNGEE come from the germline V gene. The CDR3 nucleotides read TGTGCCAGCAGCGGGGGCTGGGTCGGGGAGCTGTTTTTT. Amino acids: CASSGGWVGELFF.

The V gene is TRBV9, the J gene TRBJ1-2, with 8 bases lining up with TRBD1. V lost 0 bases to trimming and J lost 5 bases; unmatched junction nucleotides: 9. CDR3 length equals 16 residues. The germline V gene has CDR1 SGDLS and CDR2 YYNGEE. CDR3 coding DNA: TGTGCCAGCAGCGTAGAGGGGACAGGTCCTCCTTATGGCTACACCTTC. Amino acid sequence: CASSVEGTGPPYGYTF.

This chain joins TRBV27 and TRBJ2-6; 11 bases line up with TRBD1. The V and J ends lost 3 bases and 4 bases, in that order; junction bases with no gene match: 2. Germline CDR1 MNHEY, CDR2 SMNVEV (reference sequence). The CDR3 is made up of 16 amino acids. Here the CDR3 reads CASSLDRGLGANVLTF. Here the CDR3 DNA reads TGTGCCAGCAGTTTGGACAGGGGGCTGGGGGCCAACGTCCTGACTTTC.

The V call is TRBV9, the J call TRBJ1-5; D possibly corresponds to TRBD1 (5 bases). This CDR3 is built from 13 residues. CDR1 SGDLS and CDR2 YYNGEE come from the germline V gene. Trimming shortened V by 4 bases and J by 3 bases, and 8 bases separated the two germline ends. The CDR3 loop reads CASSTGSNQPQHF. In DNA form, the CDR3 reads TGTGCCAGCAGCACAGGTTCCAATCAGCCCCAGCATTTT.